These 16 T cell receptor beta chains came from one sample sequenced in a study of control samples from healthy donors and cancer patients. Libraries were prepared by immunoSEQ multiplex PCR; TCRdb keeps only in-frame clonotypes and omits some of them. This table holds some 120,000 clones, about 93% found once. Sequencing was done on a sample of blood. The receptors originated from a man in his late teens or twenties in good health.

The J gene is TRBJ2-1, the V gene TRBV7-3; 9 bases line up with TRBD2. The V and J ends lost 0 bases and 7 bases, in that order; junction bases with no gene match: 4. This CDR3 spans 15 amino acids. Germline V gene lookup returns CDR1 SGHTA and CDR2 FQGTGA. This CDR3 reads CASSLTAGGGNEQFF. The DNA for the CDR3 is TGTGCCAGCAGCTTAACGGCGGGAGGGGGAAATGAGCAGTTCTTC. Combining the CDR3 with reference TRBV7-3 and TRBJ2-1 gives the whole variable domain GAGVSQTPSNKVTEKGKYVELRCDPISGHTALYWYRQSLGQGPEFLIYFQGTGAADDSGLPNDRFFAVRPEGSVSTLKIQRTERGDSAVYLCASSLTAGGGNEQFFGPGTRLTVL.

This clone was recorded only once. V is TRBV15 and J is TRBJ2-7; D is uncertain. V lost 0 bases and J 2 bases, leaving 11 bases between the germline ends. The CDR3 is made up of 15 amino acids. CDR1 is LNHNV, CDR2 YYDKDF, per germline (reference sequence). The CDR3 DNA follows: TGTGCCACCAGCAGAGATCGGGCAGGTCCCTACGAGCAGTACTTC. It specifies CATSRDRAGPYEQYF.

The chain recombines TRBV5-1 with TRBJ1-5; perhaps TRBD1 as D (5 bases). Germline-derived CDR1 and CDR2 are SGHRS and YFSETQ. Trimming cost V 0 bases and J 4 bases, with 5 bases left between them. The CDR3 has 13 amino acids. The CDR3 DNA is TGCGCCAGCAGCTTGGCAGGGAATCAGCCCCAGCATTTT. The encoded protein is CASSLAGNQPQHF.

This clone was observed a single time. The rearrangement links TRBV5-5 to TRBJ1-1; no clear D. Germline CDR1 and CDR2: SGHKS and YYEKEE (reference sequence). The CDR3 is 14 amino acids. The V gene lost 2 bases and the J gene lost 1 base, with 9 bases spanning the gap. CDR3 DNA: TGTGCCAGCAGCTTTTTCGGGAGGAACACTGAAGCTTTCTTT. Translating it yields CASSFFGRNTEAFF.

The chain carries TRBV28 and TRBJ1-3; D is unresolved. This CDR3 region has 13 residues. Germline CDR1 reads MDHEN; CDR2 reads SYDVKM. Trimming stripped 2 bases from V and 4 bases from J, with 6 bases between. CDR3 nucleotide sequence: TGTGCCAGCAGTTTAGGTCTCGGAAACACCATATATTTT. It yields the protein CASSLGLGNTIYF.

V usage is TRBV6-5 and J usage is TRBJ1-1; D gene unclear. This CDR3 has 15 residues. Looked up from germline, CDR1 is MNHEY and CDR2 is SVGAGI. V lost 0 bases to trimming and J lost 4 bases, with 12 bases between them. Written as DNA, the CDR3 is TGTGCCAGCAGTTACTCTGGCGGGTTCGGCACTGAAGCTTTCTTT. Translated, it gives CASSYSGGFGTEAFF.

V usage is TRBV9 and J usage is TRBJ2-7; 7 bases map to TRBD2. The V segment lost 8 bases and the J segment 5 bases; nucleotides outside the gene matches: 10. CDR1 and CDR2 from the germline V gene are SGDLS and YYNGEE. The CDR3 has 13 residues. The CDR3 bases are TGTGCCAGGGGGGGGGAGGGCGGCAACGAGCAGTACGTC. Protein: CARGGEGGNEQYV.

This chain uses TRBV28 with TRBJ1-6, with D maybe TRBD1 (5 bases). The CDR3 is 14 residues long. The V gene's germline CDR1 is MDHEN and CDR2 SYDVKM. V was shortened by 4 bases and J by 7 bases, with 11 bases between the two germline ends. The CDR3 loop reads CASSSGRGNSPLHF. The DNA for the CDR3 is TGTGCCAGCAGTTCGGGCCGGGGGAATTCACCCCTCCACTTT.

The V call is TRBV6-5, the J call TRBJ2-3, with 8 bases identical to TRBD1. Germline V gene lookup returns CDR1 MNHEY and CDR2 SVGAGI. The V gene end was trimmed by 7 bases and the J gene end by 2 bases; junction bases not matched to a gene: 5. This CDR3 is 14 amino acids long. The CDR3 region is CASKTGGTTDTQYF. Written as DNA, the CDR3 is TGTGCCAGCAAAACAGGGGGGACCACAGATACGCAGTATTTT.

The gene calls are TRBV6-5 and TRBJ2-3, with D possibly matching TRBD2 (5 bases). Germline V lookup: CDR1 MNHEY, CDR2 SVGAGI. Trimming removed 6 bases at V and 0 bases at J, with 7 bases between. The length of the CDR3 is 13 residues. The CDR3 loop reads CASRDLSTDTQYF. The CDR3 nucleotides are TGTGCCAGCAGGGACTTAAGCACAGATACGCAGTATTTT.

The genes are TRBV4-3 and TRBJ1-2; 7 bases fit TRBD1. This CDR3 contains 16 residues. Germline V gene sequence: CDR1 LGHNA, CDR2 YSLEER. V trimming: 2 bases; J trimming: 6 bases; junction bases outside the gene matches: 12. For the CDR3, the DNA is TGCGCCAGCAGCCAATATTCAGACAGGGCGGCAGATGGCTACACCTTC. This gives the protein CASSQYSDRAADGYTF.

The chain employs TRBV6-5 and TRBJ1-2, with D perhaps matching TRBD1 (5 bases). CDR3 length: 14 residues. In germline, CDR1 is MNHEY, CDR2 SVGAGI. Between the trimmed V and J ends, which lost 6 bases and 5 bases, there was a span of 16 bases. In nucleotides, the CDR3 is TGTGCCAGCAGCCCGGGATCGGGGCCATATGGCTACACCTTC. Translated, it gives CASSPGSGPYGYTF.

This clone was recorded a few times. The CDR3 sequence is CASSPSTGKNSPLHF. The CDR3 DNA is TGTGCCAGCAGCCCATCGACCGGGAAAAATTCACCCCTCCACTTT. The V and J genes are TRBV5-4 and TRBJ1-6, with unresolved D. The V gene lost 4 bases and the J gene lost 7 bases, with 15 bases spanning the gap. Germline CDR1 and CDR2: SGHNT and YYREEE (reference sequence). The CDR3 consists of 15 residues.

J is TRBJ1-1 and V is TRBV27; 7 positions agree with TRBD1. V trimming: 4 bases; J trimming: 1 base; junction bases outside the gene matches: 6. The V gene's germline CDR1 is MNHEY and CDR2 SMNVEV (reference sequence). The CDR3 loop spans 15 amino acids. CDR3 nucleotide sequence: TGTGCCAGCAGTTCTCCAGGGGGAAGGAACACTGAAGCTTTCTTT. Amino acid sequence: CASSSPGGRNTEAFF.

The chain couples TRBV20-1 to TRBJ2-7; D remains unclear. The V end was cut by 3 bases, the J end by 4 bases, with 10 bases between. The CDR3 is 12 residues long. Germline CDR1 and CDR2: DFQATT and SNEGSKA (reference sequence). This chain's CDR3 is CSASLDQYEQYF. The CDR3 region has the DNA TGCAGTGCTAGTTTAGACCAGTACGAGCAGTACTTC.

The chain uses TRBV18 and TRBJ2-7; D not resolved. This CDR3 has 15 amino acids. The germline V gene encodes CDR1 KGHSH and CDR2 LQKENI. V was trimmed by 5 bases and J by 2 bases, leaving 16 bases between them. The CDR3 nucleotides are TGTGCCAGCTCAACTGCACCCCCGAGTACCTACGAGCAGTACTTC. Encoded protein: CASSTAPPSTYEQYF.